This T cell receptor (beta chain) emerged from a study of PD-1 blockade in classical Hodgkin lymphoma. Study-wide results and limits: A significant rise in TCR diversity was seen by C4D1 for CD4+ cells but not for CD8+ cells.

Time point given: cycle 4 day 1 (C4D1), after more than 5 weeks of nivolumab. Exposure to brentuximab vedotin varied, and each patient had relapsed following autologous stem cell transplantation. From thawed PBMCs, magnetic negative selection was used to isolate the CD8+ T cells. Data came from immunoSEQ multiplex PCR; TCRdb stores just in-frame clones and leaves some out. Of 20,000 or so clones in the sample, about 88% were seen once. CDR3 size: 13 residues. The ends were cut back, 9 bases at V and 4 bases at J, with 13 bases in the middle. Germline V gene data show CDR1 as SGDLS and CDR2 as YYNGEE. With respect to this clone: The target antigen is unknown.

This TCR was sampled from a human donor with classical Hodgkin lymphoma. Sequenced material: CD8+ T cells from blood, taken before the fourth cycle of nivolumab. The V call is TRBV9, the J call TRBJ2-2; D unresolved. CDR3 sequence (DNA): TGTGCCACCGGACGCCCCAGCACCGGGGAGCTGTTTTTT. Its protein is CATGRPSTGELFF.